This T cell receptor (beta chain) was documented in a study of cytomegalovirus exposure and HLA in healthy donors. Study context: The 95 to 150 validation repertoires and the 666 first-cohort repertoires shared a platform, a later analysis reported.

The table came from immunoSEQ multiplex PCR; TCRdb's copy has only in-frame clones and leaves some out. Of 120,000 or so clones detected, roughly 82% appear once; the ten largest clones hold roughly 5%. In its sample, this clone was seen a few times. Its antigen is undetermined. The CDR3 runs to 16 residues. Germline-derived CDR1 and CDR2 are SEHNR and FQNEAQ (reference sequence). Trimming at V came to 3 bases and at J to 6 bases, leaving 5 bases not matched to a gene. Study-level findings and limits: In vitro checks showed that three CMV-associated chains really do target CMV antigens.

This receptor was identified in a man between 18 and 29 years old in good health and CMV-seronegative. V usage is TRBV7-9 and J usage is TRBJ2-1; the match to TRBD2 covers 13 bases. Sequencing was done on a sample of PBMCs. The CDR3 DNA follows: TGTGCCAGCAGCTTCAGGGGACTAGCGGGATCCAATGAGCAGTTCTTC. This gives the protein CASSFRGLAGSNEQFF.